The 19 T cell receptor beta chains below all came from one sample that was sequenced in a study of long-term antiretroviral therapy in people with HIV (dated by TCRdb to the early 2020s). The immunoSEQ hsTCRB v3.0 assay was used at survey level resolution for TRB variable region sequencing. Drawn from immuneACCESS, this table holds only the in-frame rearrangements with V and J called that TCRdb kept. Clones are partly lost; checked studies trace under half to an unresolved V gene and leave the rest unexplained. The sample profile shows 36,000 or so clones; over 75% of them were found once. About 6% of the sample is held by the ten biggest clonotypes. Sequenced here: unsorted PBMCs, sampled 0.6 years after starting antiretroviral therapy. The receptor set was obtained from a man between 18 and 35 years old with HIV.

The chain combines TRBV12-5 with TRBJ2-3; unclear D gene. Germline CDR1 LGHNT, CDR2 FRNRAP. The CDR3 covers 12 residues. Trimming cost V 4 bases and J 2 bases, with 4 bases left between them. The CDR3 here is CASGSFTDTQYF. The CDR3 coding sequence is TGTGCTAGTGGTTCCTTCACAGATACGCAGTATTTT.

The chain uses TRBV5-6 and TRBJ1-1; 9 bases agree with TRBD1. This CDR3 has 17 residues. In germline, CDR1 is SGHDT, CDR2 YYEEEE. V was clipped by 0 bases and J by 4 bases; unmatched bases: 10. The CDR3: CASSLAGTGPGGTEAFF. In DNA, the CDR3 is TGTGCCAGCAGCTTGGCTGGGACAGGGCCGGGGGGCACTGAAGCTTTCTTT.

This chain uses TRBV7-8 with TRBJ1-5, with TRBD1 as a possible D gene (6 bases). The length of the CDR3 is 16 residues. The V and J ends lost 1 base and 6 bases respectively, with 16 bases between them. CDR1 is SGHVS and CDR2 is FQNEAQ in the germline V gene. The DNA for the CDR3 is TGTGCCAGCAGCTTAGTGGGGGGGCGCGTAGCTCAGCCCCAGCATTTT. Translated, it gives CASSLVGGRVAQPQHF.

The chain has TRBV13 and TRBJ2-1; 8 nucleotides align to TRBD1. Germline V gene data show CDR1 as PRHDT and CDR2 as FYEKMQ (reference sequence). This CDR3 is 16 amino acids long. J gave up 5 bases and V 4 bases, and 10 bases lay outside the gene matches. The CDR3 DNA sequence: TGTGCCAGCAGCTCTCTTGAGGGACAGGACAACAATGAGCAGTTCTTC. Translation: CASSSLEGQDNNEQFF.

The chain is built from TRBV14 and TRBJ2-7, with TRBD2 as a possible D gene (6 bases). Trimming left V 4 bases short and J 3 bases short, with 13 bases between. The CDR3 spans 14 residues. Germline V gene data show CDR1 as SGHDN and CDR2 as FVKESK. The CDR3 coding sequence is TGTGCCAGCAGCCCCCGGATGGGGGGCTACGAGCAGTACTTC. Protein sequence: CASSPRMGGYEQYF. Full variable domain (missing parts from reference TRBV14 and TRBJ2-7): EAGVTQFPSHSVIEKGQTVTLRCDPISGHDNLYWYRRVMGKEIKFLLHFVKESKQDESGMPNNRFLAERTGGTYSTLKVQPAELEDSGVYFCASSPRMGGYEQYFGPGTRLTVT.

CDR3: CASSSGLVAYEQYF. CDR3 DNA: TGTGCCAGCAGCTCCGGACTAGTTGCCTACGAGCAGTACTTC. The chain is built from TRBV7-2 and TRBJ2-7; TRBD2 matches 7 bases. CDR1 SGHTA and CDR2 FQGNSA come from the germline V gene. V lost 4 bases, J lost 2 bases, and 5 bases stayed unmatched. The CDR3 length is 14 residues. The whole variable domain, filled in from reference TRBV7-2 and TRBJ2-7, reads GAGVSQSPSNKVTEKGKDVELRCDPISGHTALYWYRQSLGQGLEFLIYFQGNSAPDKSGLPSDRFSAERTGGSVSTLTIQRTQQEDSAVYLCASSSGLVAYEQYFGPGTRLTVT.

Only a few counts were recorded for this clone. The J gene is TRBJ2-6, the V gene TRBV28; 11 bases agree with TRBD2. Germline V gives CDR1 MDHEN, CDR2 SYDVKM. The ends lost 6 bases at V and 0 bases at J; junction bases unmatched: 7. The CDR3 is made up of 18 amino acids. The CDR3 nucleotides are TGTGCCAGCAGAAGGACTAGCGGGTATCGCTCTGGGGCCAACGTCCTGACTTTC. This translates into CASRRTSGYRSGANVLTF.

This chain joins TRBV30 and TRBJ2-7; 9 nucleotides line up with TRBD1. CDR3 length: 14 residues. Per the germline V gene, CDR1 is GTSNPN and CDR2 is SVGIG (reference sequence). V was clipped by 3 bases and J by 6 bases; unmatched bases: 9. The CDR3 here is CAWSGTGPYGEQYF. The CDR3 DNA sequence: TGTGCCTGGAGCGGGACAGGGCCGTATGGCGAGCAGTACTTC.

V usage is TRBV6-6 and J usage is TRBJ1-1; D is undetermined. The length of the CDR3 is 16 residues. The ends were cut back, 2 bases at V and 2 bases at J, with 15 bases in the middle. Germline V CDR1 and CDR2: MNHNY, SVGAGI (reference sequence). The CDR3 DNA reads TGTGCCAGCAGTTACGGTTTGGCGCGATTAAACACTGAAGCTTTCTTT. This sequence encodes CASSYGLARLNTEAFF.

V and J are TRBV19 and TRBJ1-1; D call uncertain. The V gene's germline CDR1 is LNHDA and CDR2 SQIVND (reference sequence). V lost 6 bases to trimming and J lost 3 bases, with 5 bases between them. CDR3 length: 11 amino acids. The CDR3 loop is CASSGYTEAFF. The CDR3 region has the DNA TGTGCCAGTAGCGGGTACACTGAAGCTTTCTTT.

V and J are TRBV6-1 and TRBJ1-2; TRBD1 is a possible D gene (6 bases). The CDR3 has 13 residues. Trimming stripped 7 bases from V and 5 bases from J, with 14 bases between. Germline-derived CDR1 and CDR2 are MNHNS and SASEGT. CDR3 protein: CASIRNRDYGYTF. As DNA, the CDR3 is TGTGCCAGCATCAGGAACAGGGATTATGGCTACACCTTC.

The J gene is TRBJ2-2, the V gene TRBV4-3, with TRBD2 matching 8 bases. The germline gives CDR1 LGHNA, CDR2 YSLEER. The CDR3 extends over 17 amino acids. J was trimmed by 3 bases and V by 0 bases; bases with no gene match: 6. CDR3 sequence: CASSQDFGRAYTGELFF. CDR3 sequence (DNA): TGCGCCAGCAGCCAAGACTTCGGGAGGGCATACACCGGGGAGCTGTTTTTT.

The rearrangement joins TRBV30 to TRBJ2-7, with D possibly TRBD2 on 5 matching bases. CDR1 is GTSNPN and CDR2 is SVGIG in the germline V gene (reference sequence). The CDR3 sequence is 12 residues long. Trimming took off 0 bases at V and 5 bases at J, with 8 bases between the two ends. The CDR3 DNA sequence: TGTGCCTGGAGTGTCGGGGTCCACGAGCAGTACTTC. Translation gives CAWSVGVHEQYF.

This chain connects TRBV28 to TRBJ2-3; 7 positions match TRBD2. CDR3 length: 13 residues. CDR1 is MDHEN, CDR2 SYDVKM, per germline. J gave up 0 bases and V 7 bases, and 1 base lay outside the gene matches. The CDR3 region is CASTLASTDTQYF. As DNA, the CDR3 is TGTGCCAGCACACTAGCGAGCACAGATACGCAGTATTTT.

The chain recombines TRBV25-1 with TRBJ2-2, with D hard to call. The germline V gene has CDR1 MGHDK and CDR2 SYGVNS. V shed 3 bases and J shed 0 bases, with 8 bases lying between them. The CDR3 runs 15 residues. The CDR3 sequence is CASSEATANTGELFF. DNA for the CDR3: TGTGCCAGCAGTGAGGCCACCGCGAACACCGGGGAGCTGTTTTTT.

The CDR3 DNA follows: TGTGCCAGCAGCGGACTAGCGGGAGGGAGTCCCTACGAGCAGTACTTC. Amino acid sequence: CASSGLAGGSPYEQYF. The rearrangement joins TRBV11-2 to TRBJ2-7; 15 positions match TRBD2. V trimming: 5 bases; J trimming: 2 bases; junction bases outside the gene matches: 4. The CDR3 totals 16 residues. Germline CDR1 SGHAT, CDR2 FQNNGV. Complete variable domain (other parts from reference TRBV11-2 and TRBJ2-7): EAGVAQSPRYKIIEKRQSVAFWCNPISGHATLYWYQQILGQGPKLLIQFQNNGVVDDSQLPKDRFSAERLKGVDSTLKIQPAKLEDSAVYLCASSGLAGGSPYEQYFGPGTRLTVT.

The V gene is TRBV15, the J gene TRBJ2-3; no firm D call. CDR1 is LNHNV, CDR2 YYDKDF, per germline (reference sequence). V lost 2 bases and J lost 4, with 10 bases in between. The CDR3 spans 14 residues. The CDR3 sequence: CATSRSFPADTQYF. The DNA of the CDR3 is TGTGCCACCAGCAGATCCTTTCCGGCAGATACGCAGTATTTT.

The chain recombines TRBV12-5 with TRBJ1-2, with D possibly TRBD1 on 5 matching bases. The germline V and J ends were trimmed by 3 bases and 8 bases, with 22 bases remaining between them. The V gene's germline CDR1 is LGHNT and CDR2 FRNRAP. The CDR3 is 16 residues long. The chain's CDR3 is CASGFKEHRLGSGYTF. Written as DNA, the CDR3 is TGTGCTAGTGGTTTTAAAGAACACAGGCTAGGGAGCGGCTACACCTTC.

Only one count was recorded for this clone. The CDR3 here is CASSIFLEGYYEQYF. The CDR3 DNA is TGTGCCAGTAGTATATTCCTGGAGGGTTACTACGAGCAGTACTTC. The rearrangement uses TRBV19 and TRBJ2-7; D is possibly TRBD2 (6 bases). Per the germline V gene, CDR1 is LNHDA and CDR2 is SQIVND (reference sequence). The CDR3 extends over 15 amino acids. Trimming pared 2 bases from V and 3 bases from J, leaving 14 bases between.